This T cell receptor (beta chain) is drawn from a study of blood T cell repertoires in COVID-19. Study-wide background: Collection of acute and convalescent COVID-19 samples took place in the United States, Italy and Spain.

In the authors' workflow: Estimated nucleated cell counts came from reference gene primer amplification. Assay used: immunoSEQ multiplex PCR; TCRdb lists only in-frame clones, some missing. For V, J and clone size, that table is used; D and trimming come from the DNA. This sample yields 400,000 to 500,000 clones, of which roughly 90% are seen a single time; 1.5% to 2% belongs to the top ten. Cohort allocation depended upon clinical history that participants reported. Before being deemed recovered, Cohort 3 donors had two negative PCRs, clearance, or symptom resolution. Sequenced sample: PBMCs or T cells enriched from blood (not recorded which). This TCR came from a woman aged 40-49 years who had recovered from COVID-19.

Here the CDR3 reads CASNRDRDNYGYTF. The CDR3 DNA reads TGCGCCAGCAATCGGGACAGGGATAACTATGGCTACACCTTC. This chain joins TRBV5-1 and TRBJ1-2, with 9 bases aligning to TRBD1. The V gene end was trimmed by 6 bases and the J gene end by 1 base; junction bases not matched to a gene: 4. Germline values: CDR1 SGHRS, CDR2 YFSETQ. The CDR3 sequence is 14 residues long.